A selection of T cell receptor beta chains follows, all from one sample in a study of radiation and T cells in renal cell carcinoma. The repertoire was sequenced with immunoSEQ multiplex PCR; TCRdb's copy has only in-frame clones and lacks some. The table shows over 85,000 clones, with around four fifths occurring only once. Sequenced material: blood, taken from a patient whose treatment included radiotherapy and nephrectomy. Receptors were obtained from a man between 50 and 59 years old with renal cell carcinoma. CDR3s include the opening cysteine and the closing phenylalanine or tryptophan. A D gene is named only where the DNA matches it firmly. The size of a clone is reported for some rows only, either as once, few or many, or as a class for expanded clones.

>TRBV15|-|-|TRBJ1-5
TGTGCCACCAGCAGAGATGTGGGCCAGCCCCAGCATTTT
CATSRDVGQPQHF
>TRBV10-3|TRBD2|-|TRBJ2-3
TGTGCCATCAGTGAGTCGCTAATAGCGGGGAGCACAGATACGCAGTATTTT
CAISESLIAGSTDTQYF
>TRBV4-1|TRBD1|-|TRBJ1-3
TGCGCCAGCAGCCAAGGGCGGACAGGCTACTCTGGAAACACCATATATTTT
CASSQGRTGYSGNTIYF
>TRBV7-2|-|once|TRBJ1-2
TGTGCCAGCAGCTTAGCTAGCGGGACCCTGGATAACTATGGCTACACCTTC
CASSLASGTLDNYGYTF
>TRBV18|-|-|TRBJ2-1
TGTGCCAGCTCACCACCGGCTCCTTACAATGAGCAGTTCTTC
CASSPPAPYNEQFF
>TRBV9|TRBD2|once|TRBJ2-3
TGTGCCAGCAGCGTAGGGGCCGGGGGGACAGATACGCAGTATTTT
CASSVGAGGTDTQYF
>TRBV7-8|-|once|TRBJ1-5
TGTGCCAGCAGCTTAGATGGGGTGGGCGCTGGGTTTCCTCAGCCCCAGCATTTT
CASSLDGVGAGFPQPQHF
>TRBV2|-|-|TRBJ1-6
TGTGCCAGCAATACGGGGTATAATTCACCCCTCCACTTT
CASNTGYNSPLHF
>TRBV18|TRBD1|-|TRBJ2-2
TGTGCCAGCTCACCAGAGAAGCCGGGACAGGGTGGTGCCGGGGAGCTGTTTTTT
CASSPEKPGQGGAGELFF
>TRBV4-3|-|-|TRBJ2-3
TGCGCCAGCAGCCAAGGGGGGTCCCAGACAGATACGCAGTATTTT
CASSQGGSQTDTQYF
>TRBV10-3|TRBD2|-|TRBJ2-5
TGTGCCATCAGTGCCCGGGGGGGCCAAGAGACCCAGTACTTC
CAISARGGQETQYF
>TRBV7-9|-|-|TRBJ2-7
TGTGCCAGCAGCTTAGAGGGTACAGGGCCCTACGAGCAGTACTTC
CASSLEGTGPYEQYF
>TRBV30|-|once|TRBJ1-2
TGTGCCTGCCCGAAGTCCCCCTCGGGCTATGGCTACACCTTC
CACPKSPSGYGYTF
>TRBV9|TRBD1|-|TRBJ1-4
TGTGCCAGCAGCGTAGCTATCTCGGGACAGTATGAAAAACTGTTTTTT
CASSVAISGQYEKLFF
>TRBV19|-|-|TRBJ1-1
TGTGCCAGTAGTACCTCGAGGGGGAACACTGAAGCTTTCTTT
CASSTSRGNTEAFF
>TRBV5-4|-|-|TRBJ2-3
TGTGCCAGCAGCTGGGGATTGCAGGGGGGGACAGATACGCAGTATTTT
CASSWGLQGGTDTQYF
>TRBV19|-|-|TRBJ1-1
TGTGCCAGTAGTATAGGCCAAAAAGGCACTGAAGCTTTCTTT
CASSIGQKGTEAFF
>TRBV6-6|TRBD1|-|TRBJ1-2
TGTGCCAGCAGTTACAGACAGGGTGAGGGTGGCTACACCTTC
CASSYRQGEGGYTF
>TRBV2|TRBD1|once|TRBJ1-4
TGTGCCAGCAGCCTACTGACAGGGTATAATGAAAAACTGTTTTTT
CASSLLTGYNEKLFF
>TRBV7-9|-|-|TRBJ1-2
TGTGCCAGCAGCCAATTTCTGGAAACCTTAACTGGGTATGGCTACACCTTC
CASSQFLETLTGYGYTF
>TRBV6-1|TRBD2|-|TRBJ2-5
TGTGCCAGCAGTGAAGCGCCGCGGGGGGGAATTGAGACCCAGTACTTC
CASSEAPRGGIETQYF
>TRBV7-9|-|-|TRBJ1-4
TGTGCCAGCAGCCTCGGCCCTTCAACTAATGAAAAACTGTTTTTT
CASSLGPSTNEKLFF
>TRBV19|TRBD2|-|TRBJ2-5
TGTGCCAGTAGTGGAGGTCTAGCGGGAGGGCAAGAGACCCAGTACTTC
CASSGGLAGGQETQYF
>TRBV6-1|-|-|TRBJ2-5
TGTGCCAGCAGGGAAGACATGAGGGGGGAGACCCAGTACTTC
CASREDMRGETQYF
>TRBV2|-|-|TRBJ2-2
TGTGCCAGCAGTGAACGGGCAGACACCGGGGAGCTGTTTTTT
CASSERADTGELFF
>TRBV6-1|-|-|TRBJ1-2
TGTGCCAGCAGTGAAGTGGCAGGGGTGGCCTCTAGGGGCTACACCTTC
CASSEVAGVASRGYTF